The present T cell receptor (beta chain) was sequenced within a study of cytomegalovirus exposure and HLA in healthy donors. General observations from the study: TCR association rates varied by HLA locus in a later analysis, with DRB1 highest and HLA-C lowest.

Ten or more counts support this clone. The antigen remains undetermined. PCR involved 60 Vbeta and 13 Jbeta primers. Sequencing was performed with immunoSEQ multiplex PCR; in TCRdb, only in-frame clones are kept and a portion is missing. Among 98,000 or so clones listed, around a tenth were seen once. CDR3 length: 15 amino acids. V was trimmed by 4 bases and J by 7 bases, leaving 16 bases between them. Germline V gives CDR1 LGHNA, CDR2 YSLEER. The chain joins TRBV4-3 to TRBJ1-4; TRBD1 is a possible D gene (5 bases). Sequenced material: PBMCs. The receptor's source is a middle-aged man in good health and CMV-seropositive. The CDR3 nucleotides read TGCGCCAGCAGCCCGCCCGGGGGGAACGGTGAAAAACTGTTTTTT. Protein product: CASSPPGGNGEKLFF.